At least ten counts were recorded for the clone carrying this TCR beta chain. Its cognate antigen is unknown. The data were taken from a study of regulatory T cells in long-lasting Graves disease. General study findings and limits: Newly diagnosed patients had higher TCR diversity than persistent Graves' patients did. Public clonotype sharing was higher in persistent than newly diagnosed patients.

CDR1 SGHVS and CDR2 FNYEAQ come from the germline V gene. This CDR3 is 15 amino acids long. The ends lost 4 bases at V and 4 bases at J; junction bases unmatched: 10. This sample's time point: persistent/refractory GD, antithyroid drugs over 5 years with positive TRAb. Extracted RNA from PBMCs served as the source of the TCR library. Graves' disease diagnosis followed American Thyroid Association guidelines. Construction of TCR beta libraries relied on iRepertoire HTBI primers and on Arm-PCR targeting CDR3 regions. TCRdb itself ran the multiplex PCR reads through MiXCR, one entry per CDR3 protein. The table shows around 450,000 distinct CDR3 sequences, with roughly 21% occurring only once.

The sample consisted of peripheral blood mononuclear cells (PBMCs), taken when the disease was refractory, from a patient treated with antithyroid drugs. The clonotype was recovered from a female donor with Graves disease. The chain recombines TRBV7-6 with TRBJ2-7; 7 bases align to TRBD1. The CDR3 DNA is TGTGCCAGCAGCTACAATTCAGGGGGAACATACGAGCAGTACTTC. Translated, it gives CASSYNSGGTYEQYF.